The TCR beta chain described here comes from a study of CD8 T cells in ankylosing spondylitis. Regarding the study as a whole: In peripheral blood, disease-linked CD8+ clones occurred at relatively low frequencies. Roughly 8 highly homologous variants made up a TCR beta motif that seemed to typify ankylosing spondylitis blood.

This CDR3 contains 17 residues. Germline V lookup: CDR1 MDHEN, CDR2 SYDVKM. V trimming: 5 bases; J trimming: 8 bases; junction bases outside the gene matches: 15. On this clonotype itself: Its matching antigen is unknown.

From the 5' RACE reads, TCRdb called clonotypes with MiXCR, one entry per CDR3 protein. The sample includes 750,000 to 850,000 distinct CDR3 sequences, approximately 12% seen only once; the top ten take approximately 0.51%. Sequencing was done on a sample of blood, either unsorted or a sorted T cell fraction (not recorded which). The J gene is TRBJ1-5, the V gene TRBV28, with 10 bases lining up with TRBD1. This TCR came from a male donor with ankylosing spondylitis. The DNA of the CDR3 is TGTGCCAGCAGTCCGGGACAGGGGTCTTTCACGGAGGAGCCCCAGCATTTT. It translates to CASSPGQGSFTEEPQHF.